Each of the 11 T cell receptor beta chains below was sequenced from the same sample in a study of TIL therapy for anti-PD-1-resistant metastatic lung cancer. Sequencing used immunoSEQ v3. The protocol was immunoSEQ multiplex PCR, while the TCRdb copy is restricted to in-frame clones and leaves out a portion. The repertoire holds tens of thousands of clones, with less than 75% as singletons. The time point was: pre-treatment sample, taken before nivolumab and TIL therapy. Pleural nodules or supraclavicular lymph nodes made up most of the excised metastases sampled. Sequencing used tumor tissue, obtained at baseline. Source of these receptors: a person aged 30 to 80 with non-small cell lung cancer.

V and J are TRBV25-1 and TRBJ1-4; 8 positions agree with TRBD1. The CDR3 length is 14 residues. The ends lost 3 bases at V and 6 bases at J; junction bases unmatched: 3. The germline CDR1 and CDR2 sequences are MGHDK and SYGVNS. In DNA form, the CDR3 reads TGTGCCAGCAGTGAGGCAGGGGGCCATGAAAAACTGTTTTTT. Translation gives CASSEAGGHEKLFF.

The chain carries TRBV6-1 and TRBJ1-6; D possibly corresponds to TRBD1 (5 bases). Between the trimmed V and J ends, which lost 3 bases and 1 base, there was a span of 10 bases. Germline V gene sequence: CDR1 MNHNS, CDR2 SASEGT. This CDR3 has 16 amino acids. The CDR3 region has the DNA TGTGCCAGCAGTGACCGACAGAGGTCCTATAATTCACCCCTCCACTTT. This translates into CASSDRQRSYNSPLHF.

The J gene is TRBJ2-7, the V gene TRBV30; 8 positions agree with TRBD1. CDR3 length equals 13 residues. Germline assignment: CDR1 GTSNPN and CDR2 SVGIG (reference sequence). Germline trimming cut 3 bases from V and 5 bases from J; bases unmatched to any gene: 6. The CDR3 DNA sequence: TGTGCCTGGAGCCGGGACAGGCTTCACGAGCAGTACTTC. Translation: CAWSRDRLHEQYF.

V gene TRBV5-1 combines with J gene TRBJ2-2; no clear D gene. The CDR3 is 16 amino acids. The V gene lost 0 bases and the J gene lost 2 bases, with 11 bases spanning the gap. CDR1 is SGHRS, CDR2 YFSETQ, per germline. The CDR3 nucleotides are TGCGCCAGCAGCTTGGTGCTAAATTATAACACCGGGGAGCTGTTTTTT. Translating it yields CASSLVLNYNTGELFF. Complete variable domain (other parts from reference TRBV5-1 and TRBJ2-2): KAGVTQTPRYLIKTRGQQVTLSCSPISGHRSVSWYQQTPGQGLQFLFEYFSETQRNKGNFPGRFSGRQFSNSRSEMNVSTLELGDSALYLCASSLVLNYNTGELFFGEGSRLTVL.

CDR3 sequence reads: CASSEARTGELFF. The CDR3 nucleotides read TGTGCCAGCAGTGAAGCCCGGACCGGGGAGCTGTTTTTT. The chain employs TRBV6-1 and TRBJ2-2; D call uncertain. This CDR3 spans 13 amino acids. The germline V and J ends were trimmed by 0 bases and 5 bases, with 4 bases remaining between them. In germline, CDR1 is MNHNS, CDR2 SASEGT.

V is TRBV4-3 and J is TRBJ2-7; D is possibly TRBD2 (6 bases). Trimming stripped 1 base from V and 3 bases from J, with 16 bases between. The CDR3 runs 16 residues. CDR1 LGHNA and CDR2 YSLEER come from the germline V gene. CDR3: CASSQANLASVYEQYF. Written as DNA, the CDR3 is TGCGCCAGCAGCCAAGCAAATTTGGCTAGCGTCTACGAGCAGTACTTC.

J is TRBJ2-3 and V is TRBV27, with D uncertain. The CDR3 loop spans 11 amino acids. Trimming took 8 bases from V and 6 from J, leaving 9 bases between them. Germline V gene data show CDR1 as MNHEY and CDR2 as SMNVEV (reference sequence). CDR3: CASQTRDTQYF. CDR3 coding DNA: TGTGCCAGCCAGACCAGGGATACGCAGTATTTT.

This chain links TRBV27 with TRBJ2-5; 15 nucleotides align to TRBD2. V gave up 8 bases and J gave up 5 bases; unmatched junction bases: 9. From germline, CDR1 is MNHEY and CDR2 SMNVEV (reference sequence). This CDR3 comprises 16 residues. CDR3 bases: TGTGCCAGCGGATTCGGACTAGCGGGAGGGGATGAGACCCAGTACTTC. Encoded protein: CASGFGLAGGDETQYF.

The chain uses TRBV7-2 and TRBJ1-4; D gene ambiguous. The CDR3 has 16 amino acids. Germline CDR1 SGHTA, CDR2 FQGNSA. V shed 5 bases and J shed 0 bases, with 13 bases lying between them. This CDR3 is CASSLGGVATNEKLFF. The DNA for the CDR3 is TGTGCCAGCAGCCTTGGCGGGGTTGCAACTAATGAAAAACTGTTTTTT.

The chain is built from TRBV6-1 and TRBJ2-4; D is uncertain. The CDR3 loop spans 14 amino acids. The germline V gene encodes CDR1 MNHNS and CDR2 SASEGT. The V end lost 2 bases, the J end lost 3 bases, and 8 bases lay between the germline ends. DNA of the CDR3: TGTGCCAGCAGTGAAAGTAGCTTCAAAAACATTCAGTACTTC. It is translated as CASSESSFKNIQYF.

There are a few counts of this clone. DNA for the CDR3: TGTGCCACCAGCAGGACAGGGAGCTCCTACGAGCAGTACTTC. Protein sequence: CATSRTGSSYEQYF. The rearrangement uses TRBV15 and TRBJ2-7; TRBD1 agrees at 7 bases. The CDR3 runs to 14 residues. Germline V lookup: CDR1 LNHNV, CDR2 YYDKDF (reference sequence). The V and J ends lost 3 bases and 0 bases, in that order; junction bases with no gene match: 2.